This T cell receptor (beta chain) was identified in a study of blood T cell repertoires in COVID-19 (TCRdb year 2020). About the investigation overall: Samples covering the acute and convalescent phases of COVID-19 were provided by collaborators in the United States, Italy and Spain. The prospective study material was composed of cDNA or gDNA derived from T cells, B-cell-depleted T cells, or PBMCs. Subjects who had been exposed to COVID-19, were actively infected with it, or had recovered from it provided the deeply sampled blood TCRbeta repertoires that made up the dataset. The repertoires were made available in a free public database intended to serve as a resource for research on the immune response to SARS-CoV-2. Samples came from the ongoing ImmuneRACE study (first 160 participants) plus 1,254 subjects from 6 global collaborators. Sample metadata almost always included a de-identified subject ID, COVID-19 status, age in years and sex. Where available, HLA class I and class II types were obtained from metadata supplied by the sample provider rather than from assay-based typing.

As for this clone: There is no known antigen for this receptor. No much larger clone is present one base from it, and per-base qualities are unavailable.

The study at large found these results: The amount of clinical and demographic metadata varied by source and participant and was provided uncurated.

Collaborating institutions collected whole blood in K2EDTA tubes following their own protocols. For TCRbeta analysis, collaborator samples were shipped as frozen whole blood, as isolated PBMCs, or as DNA extracted from either sample type. The germline V gene yields MNHEY for CDR1 and SVGAGI for CDR2. V is clipped by 4 bases and J by 7 bases, and the sequence between their germline boundaries is 10 bases long. The cysteine opens and the phenylalanine closes a CDR3 of 12 amino acids. Kept here is only the CDR3 DNA, which spans 36 bases and is read in frame from base 1. TCRbeta CDR3 regions were amplified from genomic DNA using the immunoSEQ Assay, a bias-controlled multiplex PCR. Concerning the study's data processing: Nucleated cell counts per sample were estimated from amplification of reference gene primers within the assay. Sequence reads were collapsed and filtered to measure the absolute abundance of every unique TCRbeta CDR3 rearrangement. For each sample, productive Simpson clonality was calculated as the square root of Simpson's diversity index across productive rearrangements. The clones in this table, taken by TCRdb from immuneACCESS, are in-frame only. Not every clone is retained; where verified, under half of the shortfall comes from an unresolved V gene, and the cause of the rest is unknown. V, J and clone size were drawn from that table, and D and trimming were deduced from the DNA. The sample yields 150,000 to 200,000 clones; approximately 91% were counted once. The ten biggest clones cover about 2.3% of the sample.

This clonotype was obtained from a man younger than 35 with acute or convalescent COVID-19. The rearranged chain carries TRBV6-5 and TRBJ1-1, with TRBD1 perhaps the D gene, on 5 matching bases. Sequencing was carried out using peripheral blood. The DNA sequence is TGTGCCAGCAGTTCAGCGGGACTTGAAGCTTTCTTT. Its protein reads: CASSSAGLEAFF.